This T cell receptor (beta chain) was recovered during a study of shared clonotypes between healthy human individuals (dated by TCRdb to about 2020). For the study in its entirety: A couple of women and a few men aged 18 to 49 years were included in the cohort. For each donor, CD4 naive and CD4 memory were each run on three plates, CD8 naive on two plates, and CD8 memory on one plate. To estimate repertoire size and how much clonotype sharing occurs between individuals, the study deeply sequenced the blood TCR repertoires of about five healthy adults. To increase sequencing depth and limit assay-specific biases, TCR repertoire library preparation and sequencing were carried out by different laboratories using diverse techniques. Per donor, leukapheresis produced somewhere between about 0.85 and 8.9 billion PBMCs.

The donors were healthy, HIV-negative adults with no recently reported acute infections or vaccinations. Every donor was a Caucasian adult living in Nashville, Tennessee, USA. CD4+ T cells were enriched by magnetic negative selection, after which naive cells were positively selected on CD45RA and the negative fraction was taken as the memory subset. Blood was collected by leukapheresis, and PBMCs were isolated by Ficoll-Histopaque density gradient centrifugation and then cryopreserved in liquid nitrogen vapor phase. Purity and quantity of every magnetically sorted T cell population were checked by analytical flow cytometry. Each sorted fraction had its genomic DNA isolated and then quantified by UV absorbance on a Nanodrop 2000c. Using the deep immunoSEQ assay, multiplex PCR amplified TCR CDR3 regions from genomic DNA. Genomic DNA extracted from each cell subset was distributed evenly over all wells of several immunoSEQ 96-well plates, and each plate served as one replicate. For sorted subsets, approximately 0.2 ug of genomic DNA, equivalent to roughly 30,000 T cell genomes, went into each replicate PCR. The purified libraries were quantified using a Qubit 3.0 fluorometer, sized with a Bioanalyzer 2100, and then quantified again using the KAPA Library Quantification kit. Each immunoSEQ 96-well plate was sequenced on its own single-read 150-cycle Illumina NextSeq 550 flow cell. From the authors' description of their analysis: Because the immunoSEQ output included only junctional sequences and no quality scores, the filtering could not be the same as the filtering used for full-length reads. To assign V/J genes and CDR3, sequences were annotated using PyIR, a Python wrapper for IgBLAST v1.9, with IMGT germline references. Reads with weak V/J assignments (E-value above 1e-6), missing CDR3, stop codons, out-of-frame junctions, or ambiguous translated residues were removed. V3J clonotypes were defined as sequences sharing an identical inferred V gene, J gene, and CDR3 amino acid sequence. The percentage overlap between two repertoires was calculated by dividing the number of shared unique clonotypes by the size of the smaller repertoire. Three approaches were used to assess repertoire richness: RTK rarefaction, the Chao1 estimator, and Recon v2.1 estimates of unobserved clonotypes. Generation probabilities for all TCRbeta clonotypes obtained by the gDNA method from a handful of donors were computed using OLGA. In its TCRdb copy, this immuneACCESS table keeps in-frame sequences only and misses some clones. Where compared with another copy, unresolved V genes explain less than half of these, and the others have no known cause. Clonal size and the V and J genes are those of that table, whereas D and trimming came from the DNA. The sample profile shows some 1 million clones; about 76% of them were found once. Around 1.5% of the sample rests with the top ten.

In regard to this clone: Its cognate antigen has yet to be identified. No base-level quality is on record; no much larger clone is a single base apart.

V was cut back by 3 bases and J by 1 base, leaving a gap of 16 bases between them. CDR1 and CDR2 were assigned from the germline V gene (reference sequence) as GTSNPN and SVGIG. Including the terminal cysteine and phenylalanine, the CDR3 comprises 15 residues. Only CDR3 DNA remains: 45 bases, in frame from the first base. What the study reported, not specific to this receptor: Based on pairwise subsampling, the degree of clonotype sharing among donors was expected to be affected by sequencing depth. Estimated clonotype richness was generally larger for naive than for memory subsets. Sampling was restricted to blood, and TCR repertoires in tissue are likely to differ from TCR repertoires in blood. Higher generation probabilities were observed for clonotypes shared by all four sorted-subset donors than for non-shared clonotypes. The small number of donors limited the genetic and exposure-history diversity represented. Sharing across a few donors was observed for around 5% of naive CD4, 3% to 3.5% of naive CD8, over 2% of memory CD4, and roughly 0.4% of memory CD8 clonotypes. Rarefaction of sorted-subset datasets indicated incomplete sequencing despite the large sequencing depth.

Source material: memory CD4+ T cells sorted from blood. What this sample's cell subset or site label stands for: CD45RA-negative fraction. The receptor's source is a man aged 18 to 29 in good health. In this chain, TRBV30 is recombined with TRBJ2-7, and possibly TRBD1, on 5 matching bases. The CDR3 region reads CAWRARGAGSYEQYF. The sequence in DNA is TGTGCCTGGAGGGCAAGGGGCGCCGGGTCCTACGAGCAGTACTTC.